The 32 T cell receptor beta chains given below trace back to one sample, sequenced in a study of neurological immune-mediated disorders (dated by TCRdb to between 2018 and 2020). Library generation was performed with 5' RACE. The instrument was an Illumina HiSeq 2500. TCRdb itself trimmed the public reads at Q25 with fastp, ran MiXCR and retained productive beta chains. Merged by CDR3 protein, the rows form single entries marked with the most common genes and DNA. This sample holds about 46,000 distinct CDR3 sequences; 1.9% were observed only once. The ten most abundant clones make up 2.2% of the sample. Sequencing was carried out using PBMCs. The receptors shown here come from a woman in her forties with multiple sclerosis.

This clonotype was found many times. The CDR3: CASSQELNQPQHF. In DNA, the CDR3 is TGTGCCAGCAGCCAAGAGCTCAATCAGCCCCAGCATTTT. The rearrangement joins TRBV3-1 to TRBJ1-5, with no clear D. V gave up 0 bases and J gave up 3 bases, with 3 bases separating them. The CDR3 totals 13 residues. Looked up from germline, CDR1 is LGHDT and CDR2 is YNNKEL (reference sequence).

This clonotype was observed many times. The J gene is TRBJ1-1, the V gene TRBV20-1; D uncertain. CDR3 length: 13 residues. Germline loops: CDR1 DFQATT, CDR2 SNEGSKA (reference sequence). The CDR3 here is CSPRIGLNTEAFF. CDR3 DNA sequence: TGCAGCCCAAGAATCGGTTTAAACACTGAAGCTTTCTTT.

This clonotype was counted many times. The chain joins TRBV7-2 to TRBJ1-5; TRBD1 might be the D (5 bases). V was clipped by 4 bases and J by 6 bases, with 16 bases between them. This CDR3 comprises 15 residues. Germline CDR1 and CDR2: SGHTA and FQGNSA. The chain's CDR3 is CASSSRGGAGQPQHF. CDR3 nucleotide sequence: TGTGCCAGCAGCTCCCGAGGTGGGGCGGGTCAGCCCCAGCATTTT. The full variable domain, completed using reference TRBV7-2 and TRBJ1-5, is GAGVSQSPSNKVTEKGKDVELRCDPISGHTALYWYRQSLGQGLEFLIYFQGNSAPDKSGLPSDRFSAERTGGSVSTLTIQRTQQEDSAVYLCASSSRGGAGQPQHFGDGTRLSIL.

This clonotype was observed many times. The chain recombines TRBV9 with TRBJ2-3; TRBD1 matches at 9 bases. This CDR3 contains 16 residues. Germline lookup yields CDR1 SGDLS and CDR2 YYNGEE. Trimming removed 4 bases from V and 5 bases from J; junction bases left unmatched: 11. CDR3 amino acids: CASSLSPGQGQDTQYF. CDR3 coding DNA: TGTGCCAGCAGCCTGTCCCCGGGACAGGGACAAGATACGCAGTATTTT.

This clonotype was recorded at least ten times. The chain couples TRBV6-1 to TRBJ1-1; D is unclear. CDR1 and CDR2 (germline): MNHNS, SASEGT. Between the trimmed V and J ends, which lost 3 bases and 7 bases, there was a span of 12 bases. The CDR3 has 13 amino acids. CDR3 amino acids: CASSEGTLLEAFF. CDR3 nucleotide sequence: TGTGCCAGCAGTGAGGGCACGCTGCTTGAAGCTTTCTTT.

This clonotype has ten or more counts. The genes are TRBV6-5 and TRBJ1-2; D is possibly TRBD1 (5 bases). The CDR3 has 14 residues. Germline V gives CDR1 MNHEY, CDR2 SVGAGI. V lost 5 bases and J 4 bases, leaving 14 bases between the germline ends. The CDR3 sequence is CASSPGGSGYGYTF. DNA for the CDR3: TGTGCCAGCAGTCCCGGGGGAAGCGGCTATGGCTACACCTTC.

This clonotype was seen ten or more times. The chain couples TRBV7-9 to TRBJ1-2, with D unclear. V shed 1 base and J shed 7 bases, with 13 bases lying between them. Germline V gives CDR1 SEHNR, CDR2 FQNEAQ (reference sequence). The CDR3 contains 14 residues. CDR3: CASSLGAGQGGYTF. The DNA of the CDR3 is TGTGCCAGCAGCTTAGGTGCTGGGCAAGGTGGCTACACCTTC.

In this sample, this clonotype turned up many times. V and J are TRBV6-2 or TRBV6-3 and TRBJ2-1, with 11 positions matching TRBD2. Looked up from germline, CDR1 is MNHEY and CDR2 is SVGEGT. The CDR3 length is 14 residues. V lost 6 bases and J lost 4; bases outside the gene matches: 2. The CDR3 DNA reads as TGTGCCAGCAGGTTAGCGGGGGGGTACAATGAGCAGTTCTTC. It translates to CASRLAGGYNEQFF.

This clonotype was counted many times. The rearrangement joins TRBV20-1 to TRBJ1-5; the D is unclear. Germline CDR1 is DFQATT and CDR2 is SNEGSKA (reference sequence). The CDR3 runs to 13 residues. V was clipped by 3 bases and J by 2 bases, with 8 bases between them. CDR3 sequence (DNA): TGCAGTGCTAGTCCCTCGGGCAATCAGCCCCAGCATTTT. Translation gives CSASPSGNQPQHF.

The table lists this clonotype with many counts. The J gene is TRBJ1-1, the V gene TRBV5-1, with TRBD1 matching 7 bases. The CDR3 length is 17 residues. Germline CDR1 reads SGHRS; CDR2 reads YFSETQ. After removal of 3 bases from V and 4 bases from J, the junction contained 15 bases not matched to a gene. CDR3 DNA sequence: TGCGCCAGCAGCTCCAACAGGGGATCCTCCCCAGGCACTGAAGCTTTCTTT. It codes for CASSSNRGSSPGTEAFF.

In this sample, this clonotype turned up many times. The CDR3 spells CSASRTVGGEKLFF. In DNA, the CDR3 is TGCAGTGCTTCCAGGACAGTTGGGGGTGAAAAACTGTTTTTT. The rearrangement uses TRBV20-1 and TRBJ1-4; D possibly corresponds to TRBD1 (6 bases). Germline values: CDR1 DFQATT, CDR2 SNEGSKA (reference sequence). The CDR3 loop spans 14 amino acids. Trimming took 5 bases from V and 7 from J, leaving 17 bases between them.

This clonotype was seen at least ten times. The gene calls are TRBV20-1 and TRBJ2-4; the D is unclear. The CDR3 extends over 10 amino acids. The germline V and J ends were trimmed by 1 base and 7 bases, with 2 bases remaining between them. Germline CDR1 DFQATT, CDR2 SNEGSKA (reference sequence). The CDR3 nucleotides read TGCAGTGCTAGAGGGAACATTCAGTACTTC. Translating it yields CSARGNIQYF.

This clonotype was recorded at least ten times. The chain uses TRBV5-1 and TRBJ2-3; D is possibly TRBD2 (6 bases). Germline V lookup: CDR1 SGHRS, CDR2 YFSETQ. V shed 4 bases and J shed 5 bases, with 14 bases lying between them. This CDR3 is built from 14 residues. The CDR3 spells CASSQVGTLDTQYF. The CDR3 DNA reads TGCGCCAGCAGCCAGGTTGGGACTTTAGATACGCAGTATTTT.

J is TRBJ2-2 and V is TRBV3-1; unclear D gene. This CDR3 region has 13 residues. Germline CDR1 is LGHDT and CDR2 is YNNKEL (reference sequence). The ends were cut back, 0 bases at V and 6 bases at J, with 5 bases in the middle. The CDR3 region is CASSQEDAGELFF. CDR3 nucleotides: TGTGCCAGCAGCCAAGAGGATGCCGGGGAGCTGTTTTTT.

This clonotype was seen repeatedly, ten times or more. This rearrangement joins TRBV5-1 to TRBJ2-1; D gene unclear. Germline lookup yields CDR1 SGHRS and CDR2 YFSETQ. The CDR3 contains 14 residues. Trimming removed 0 bases at V and 8 bases at J, with 12 bases between. CDR3 nucleotides: TGCGCCAGCAGCTTGGATATGGTCCGGGATGAGCAGTTCTTC. This codes for CASSLDMVRDEQFF.

This clonotype was seen many times. V gene TRBV20-1 combines with J gene TRBJ2-6, with D possibly being TRBD1 (6 bases). The V gene lost 1 base and the J gene lost 4 bases, with 17 bases spanning the gap. The CDR3 runs to 17 residues. The V gene's germline CDR1 is DFQATT and CDR2 SNEGSKA (reference sequence). The CDR3 DNA is TGCAGTGCTAGAGCCCCCCCCGGACAGTTAGGGGCCAACGTCCTGACTTTC. This translates into CSARAPPGQLGANVLTF.

This clonotype was found many times. The rearrangement joins TRBV27 to TRBJ2-4; weak D call: TRBD1 (5 bases). CDR1 and CDR2 (germline): MNHEY, SMNVEV (reference sequence). This CDR3 has 15 residues. Between the trimmed V and J ends, which lost 10 bases and 2 bases, there was a span of 18 bases. CDR3 protein: CATTTQENPKNIQYF. The CDR3 DNA sequence: TGTGCCACCACAACACAGGAAAACCCCAAAAACATTCAGTACTTC.

This clonotype was seen at least ten times. This chain links TRBV10-3 with TRBJ1-2; TRBD1 matches 7 bases. Per germline, CDR1 ENHRY and CDR2 SYGVKD. The CDR3 sequence is 15 residues long. V lost 3 bases to trimming and J lost 4 bases; unmatched junction nucleotides: 8. The CDR3 DNA sequence: TGTGCCATCAGTGACCGGGACAGTAGGGTCTATGGCTACACCTTC. Protein: CAISDRDSRVYGYTF.

This clonotype has ten or more counts. The gene calls are TRBV10-3 and TRBJ1-2; D uncertain. The CDR3 extends over 12 amino acids. Germline CDR1 ENHRY, CDR2 SYGVKD. V lost 3 bases to trimming and J lost 12 bases, with 14 bases between them. The CDR3 loop reads CAISDGPQGDTF. The CDR3 bases are TGTGCCATCAGTGACGGTCCGCAAGGCGACACCTTC.

This clonotype was counted ten times or more. This chain uses TRBV15 with TRBJ2-1; no definite D call. Germline V gene lookup returns CDR1 LNHNV and CDR2 YYDKDF (reference sequence). The CDR3 is 12 residues long. V was pared by 0 bases and J by 8 bases, with 5 bases between. CDR3 sequence: CATSRDQDEQFF. The CDR3 DNA is TGTGCCACCAGCAGAGATCAAGATGAGCAGTTCTTC.

This clonotype appeared many times. The chain links TRBV5-1 to TRBJ2-5; 8 nucleotides agree with TRBD1. This CDR3 is built from 15 residues. Germline trimming cut 4 bases from V and 1 base from J; bases unmatched to any gene: 6. Per the germline V gene, CDR1 is SGHRS and CDR2 is YFSETQ. CDR3 in DNA: TGCGCCAGCAGCCCTGGACAGGGACCCCAAGAGACCCAGTACTTC. It codes for CASSPGQGPQETQYF. The full variable domain, in which reference TRBV5-1 and TRBJ2-5 provide the parts outside the CDR3, is KAGVTQTPRYLIKTRGQQVTLSCSPISGHRSVSWYQQTPGQGLQFLFEYFSETQRNKGNFPGRFSGRQFSNSRSEMNVSTLELGDSALYLCASSPGQGPQETQYFGPGTRLLVL.

Sample share makes this clonotype medium-sized. This chain links TRBV7-9 with TRBJ2-7; maybe TRBD1 (6 bases). Trimming took 7 bases from V and 1 from J, leaving 14 bases between them. CDR3 size: 14 residues. CDR1 is SEHNR and CDR2 is FQNEAQ in the germline V gene (reference sequence). CDR3 loop: CASTRLQGSYEQYF. For the CDR3, the DNA is TGTGCCAGCACTCGGCTCCAGGGGTCCTACGAGCAGTACTTC.

This clonotype was recorded many times. The chain couples TRBV6-2 or TRBV6-3 to TRBJ2-1, with unresolved D. Trimming removed 6 bases from V and 8 bases from J, with 17 bases in between. Germline CDR1 is MNHEY and CDR2 is SVGEGT. The CDR3 is 14 residues long. CDR3 residues: CASSRMSGMDEQFF. In DNA, the CDR3 is TGTGCCAGCAGCCGGATGAGTGGCATGGATGAGCAGTTCTTC.

This clonotype has a count of ten or more. V is TRBV4-1 and J is TRBJ2-1; D unresolved. The CDR3 runs 14 residues. Looked up from germline, CDR1 is MGHRA and CDR2 is YSYEKL. Trimming pared 0 bases from V and 4 bases from J, leaving 7 bases between. The CDR3 coding sequence is TGCGCCAGCAGCCAAGATTTCGGTTACAATGAGCAGTTCTTC. Protein product: CASSQDFGYNEQFF.

This clonotype appeared many times. J is TRBJ2-5 and V is TRBV24-1; D is possibly TRBD2 (5 bases). The CDR3 runs 12 residues. The V and J ends lost 9 bases and 0 bases respectively, with 7 bases between them. Germline loops: CDR1 KGHDR, CDR2 SFDVKD. As DNA, the CDR3 is TGTGCCACCGAGGGAAACCAAGAGACCCAGTACTTC. Translating gives CATEGNQETQYF.

The sample holds many counts of this clonotype. The chain has TRBV29-1 and TRBJ2-7, with 13 bases that match TRBD2. V shed 7 bases and J 1 base; nucleotides not matched to a gene: 10. The germline gives CDR1 SQVTM, CDR2 ANQGSEA. The CDR3 extends over 16 amino acids. The CDR3 nucleotides are TGCAGCGCCCGGACTAGCGGGGGCGCCACGTCCTACGAGCAGTACTTC. Residues: CSARTSGGATSYEQYF.

This clonotype showed up many times. J is TRBJ2-7 and V is TRBV7-9, with 10 bases matching TRBD1. In germline, CDR1 is SEHNR, CDR2 FQNEAQ (reference sequence). The ends lost 3 bases at V and 5 bases at J; junction bases unmatched: 7. CDR3 size: 15 residues. This chain's CDR3 is CASSLGTGDSDEQYF. Written as DNA, the CDR3 is TGTGCCAGCAGCTTGGGGACAGGGGATTCCGACGAGCAGTACTTC.

This clonotype appeared many times. This chain connects TRBV20-1 to TRBJ2-6, with TRBD1 matching 8 bases. V shed 1 base, J shed 1 base, and the junction held 0 bases outside the gene matches. Germline V CDR1 and CDR2: DFQATT, SNEGSKA (reference sequence). This CDR3 is built from 15 residues. The CDR3 reads CSARGQGSGANVLTF. For the CDR3, the DNA is TGCAGTGCTAGAGGACAGGGGTCTGGGGCCAACGTCCTGACTTTC.

This clonotype was seen repeatedly, ten times or more. V and J are TRBV20-1 and TRBJ1-5; TRBD1 agrees at 10 bases. V shed 6 bases and J 4 bases; nucleotides not matched to a gene: 0. This CDR3 region has 12 residues. CDR1 and CDR2 from the germline V gene are DFQATT and SNEGSKA (reference sequence). The CDR3 is CSAGQGNQPQHF. DNA for the CDR3: TGCAGTGCGGGACAGGGGAATCAGCCCCAGCATTTT.

This clonotype has at least ten counts. V and J are TRBV5-1 and TRBJ1-1; unclear D gene. The CDR3 has 14 amino acids. Germline V gene data show CDR1 as SGHRS and CDR2 as YFSETQ. Trimming removed 2 bases at V and 1 base at J, with 9 bases between. CDR3 residues: CASSFAAENTEAFF. The CDR3 DNA reads as TGCGCCAGCAGCTTCGCGGCGGAGAACACTGAAGCTTTCTTT. The whole variable domain, filled in from reference TRBV5-1 and TRBJ1-1, reads KAGVTQTPRYLIKTRGQQVTLSCSPISGHRSVSWYQQTPGQGLQFLFEYFSETQRNKGNFPGRFSGRQFSNSRSEMNVSTLELGDSALYLCASSFAAENTEAFFGQGTRLTVV.

In this sample, this clonotype turned up many times. The chain has TRBV20-1 and TRBJ2-5; D is perhaps TRBD2 (5 bases). The CDR3 is 11 amino acids. Germline CDR1 reads DFQATT; CDR2 reads SNEGSKA (reference sequence). With 2 bases removed from V and 4 bases from J, the gap between germline ends came to 5 bases. The CDR3, as DNA: TGCAGTGCTAGACTAGCAGAGACCCAGTACTTC. Encoded protein: CSARLAETQYF.

This clonotype was seen many times. This rearrangement joins TRBV7-6 to TRBJ2-1; D is ambiguous. V dropped 5 bases and J dropped 10 bases, with 9 bases sitting between them. Germline V gene sequence: CDR1 SGHVS, CDR2 FNYEAQ. This CDR3 contains 11 residues. CDR3 coding DNA: TGTGCCAGCAGCCTGATGGGGGAGCAGTTCTTC. This sequence encodes CASSLMGEQFF.